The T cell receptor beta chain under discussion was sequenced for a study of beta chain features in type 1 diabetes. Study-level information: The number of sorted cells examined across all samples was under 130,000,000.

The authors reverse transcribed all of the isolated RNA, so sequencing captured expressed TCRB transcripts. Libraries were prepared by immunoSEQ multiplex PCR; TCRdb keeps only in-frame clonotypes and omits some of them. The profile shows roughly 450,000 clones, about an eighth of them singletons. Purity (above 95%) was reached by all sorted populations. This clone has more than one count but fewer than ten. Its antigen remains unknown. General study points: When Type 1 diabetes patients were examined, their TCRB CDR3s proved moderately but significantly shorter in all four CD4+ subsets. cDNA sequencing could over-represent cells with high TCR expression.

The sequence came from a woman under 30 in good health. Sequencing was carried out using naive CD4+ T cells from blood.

The DNA for the CDR3 is TGTGCCAGCAGCGTAAATGGGGACAGTAATGAAAAACTGTTTTTT. The encoded protein is CASSVNGDSNEKLFF. The V call is TRBV9, the J call TRBJ1-4, with TRBD1 identical over 7 bases. V lost 1 base, J lost 4 bases, and 4 bases stayed unmatched. The germline gives CDR1 SGDLS, CDR2 YYNGEE. The length of the CDR3 is 15 residues.